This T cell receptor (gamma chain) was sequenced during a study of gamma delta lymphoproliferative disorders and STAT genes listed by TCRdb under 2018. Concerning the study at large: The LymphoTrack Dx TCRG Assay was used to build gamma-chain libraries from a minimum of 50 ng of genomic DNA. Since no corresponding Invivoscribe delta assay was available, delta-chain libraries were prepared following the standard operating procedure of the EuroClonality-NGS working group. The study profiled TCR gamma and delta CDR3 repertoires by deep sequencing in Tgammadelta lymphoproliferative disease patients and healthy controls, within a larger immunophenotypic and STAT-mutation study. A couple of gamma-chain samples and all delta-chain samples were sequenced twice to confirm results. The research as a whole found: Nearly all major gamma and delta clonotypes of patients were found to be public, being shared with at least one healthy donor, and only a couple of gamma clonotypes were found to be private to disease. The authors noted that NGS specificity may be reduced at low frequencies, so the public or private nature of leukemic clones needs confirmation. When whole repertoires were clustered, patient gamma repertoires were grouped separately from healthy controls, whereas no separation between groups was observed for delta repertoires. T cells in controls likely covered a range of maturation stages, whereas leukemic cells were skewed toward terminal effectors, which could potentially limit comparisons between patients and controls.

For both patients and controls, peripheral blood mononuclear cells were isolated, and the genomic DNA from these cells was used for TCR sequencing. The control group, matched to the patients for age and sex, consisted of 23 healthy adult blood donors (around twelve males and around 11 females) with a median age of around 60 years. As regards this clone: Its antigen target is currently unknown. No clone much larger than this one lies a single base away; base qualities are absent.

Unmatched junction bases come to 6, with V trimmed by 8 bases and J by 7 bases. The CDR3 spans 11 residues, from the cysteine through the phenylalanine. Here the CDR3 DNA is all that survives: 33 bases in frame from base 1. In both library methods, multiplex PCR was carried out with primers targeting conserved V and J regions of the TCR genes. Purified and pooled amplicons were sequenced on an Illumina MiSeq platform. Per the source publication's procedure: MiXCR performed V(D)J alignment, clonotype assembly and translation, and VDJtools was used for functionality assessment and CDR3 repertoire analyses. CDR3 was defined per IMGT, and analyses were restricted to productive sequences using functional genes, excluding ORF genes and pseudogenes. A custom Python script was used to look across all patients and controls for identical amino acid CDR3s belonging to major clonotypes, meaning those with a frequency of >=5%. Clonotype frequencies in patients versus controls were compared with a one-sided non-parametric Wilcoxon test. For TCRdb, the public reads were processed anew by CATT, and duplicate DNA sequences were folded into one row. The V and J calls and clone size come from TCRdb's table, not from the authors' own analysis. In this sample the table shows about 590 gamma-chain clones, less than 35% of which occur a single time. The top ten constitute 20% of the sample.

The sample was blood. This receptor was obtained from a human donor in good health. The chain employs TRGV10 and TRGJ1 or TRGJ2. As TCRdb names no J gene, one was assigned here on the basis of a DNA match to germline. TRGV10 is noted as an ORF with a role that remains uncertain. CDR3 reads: CAAWDGYKKLF. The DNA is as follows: TGTGCTGCGTGGGATGGCTATAAGAAACTCTTT.